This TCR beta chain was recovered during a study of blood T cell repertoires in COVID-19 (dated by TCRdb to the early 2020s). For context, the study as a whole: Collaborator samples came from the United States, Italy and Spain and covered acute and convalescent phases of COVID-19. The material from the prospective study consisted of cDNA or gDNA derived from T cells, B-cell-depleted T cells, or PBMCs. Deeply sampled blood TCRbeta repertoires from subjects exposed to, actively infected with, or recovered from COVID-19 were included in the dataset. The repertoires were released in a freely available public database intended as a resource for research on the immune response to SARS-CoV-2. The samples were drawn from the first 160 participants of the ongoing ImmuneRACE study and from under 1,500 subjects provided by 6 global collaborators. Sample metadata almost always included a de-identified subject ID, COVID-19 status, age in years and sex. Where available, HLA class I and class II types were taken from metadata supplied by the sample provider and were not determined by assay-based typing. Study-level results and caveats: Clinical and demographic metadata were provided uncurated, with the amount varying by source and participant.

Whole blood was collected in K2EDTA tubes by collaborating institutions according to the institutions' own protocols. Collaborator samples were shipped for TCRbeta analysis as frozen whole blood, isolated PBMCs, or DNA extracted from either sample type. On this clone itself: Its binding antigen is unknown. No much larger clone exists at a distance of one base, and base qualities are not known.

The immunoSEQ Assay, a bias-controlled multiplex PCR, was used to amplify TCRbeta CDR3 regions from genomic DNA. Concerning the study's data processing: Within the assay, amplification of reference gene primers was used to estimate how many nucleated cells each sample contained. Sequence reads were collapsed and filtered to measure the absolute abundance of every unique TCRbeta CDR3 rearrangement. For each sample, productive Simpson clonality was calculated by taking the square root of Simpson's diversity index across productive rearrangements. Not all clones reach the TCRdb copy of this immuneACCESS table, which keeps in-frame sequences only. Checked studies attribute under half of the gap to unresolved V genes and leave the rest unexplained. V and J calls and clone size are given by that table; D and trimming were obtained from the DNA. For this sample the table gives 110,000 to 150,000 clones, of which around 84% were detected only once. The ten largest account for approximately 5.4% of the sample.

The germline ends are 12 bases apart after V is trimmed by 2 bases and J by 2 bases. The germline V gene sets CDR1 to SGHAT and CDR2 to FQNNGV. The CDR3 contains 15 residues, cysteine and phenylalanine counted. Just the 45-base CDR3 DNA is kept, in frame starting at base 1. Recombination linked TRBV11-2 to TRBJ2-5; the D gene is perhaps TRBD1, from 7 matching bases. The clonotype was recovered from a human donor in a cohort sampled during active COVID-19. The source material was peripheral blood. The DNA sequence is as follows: TGTGCCAGCAGCTTAAGTCCAGGGGGGCAAGAGACCCAGTACTTC. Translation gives CASSLSPGGQETQYF. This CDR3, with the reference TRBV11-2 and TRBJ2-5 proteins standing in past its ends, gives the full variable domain EAGVAQSPRYKIIEKRQSVAFWCNPISGHATLYWYQQILGQGPKLLIQFQNNGVVDDSQLPKDRFSAERLKGVDSTLKIQPAKLEDSAVYLCASSLSPGGQETQYFGPGTRLLVL.